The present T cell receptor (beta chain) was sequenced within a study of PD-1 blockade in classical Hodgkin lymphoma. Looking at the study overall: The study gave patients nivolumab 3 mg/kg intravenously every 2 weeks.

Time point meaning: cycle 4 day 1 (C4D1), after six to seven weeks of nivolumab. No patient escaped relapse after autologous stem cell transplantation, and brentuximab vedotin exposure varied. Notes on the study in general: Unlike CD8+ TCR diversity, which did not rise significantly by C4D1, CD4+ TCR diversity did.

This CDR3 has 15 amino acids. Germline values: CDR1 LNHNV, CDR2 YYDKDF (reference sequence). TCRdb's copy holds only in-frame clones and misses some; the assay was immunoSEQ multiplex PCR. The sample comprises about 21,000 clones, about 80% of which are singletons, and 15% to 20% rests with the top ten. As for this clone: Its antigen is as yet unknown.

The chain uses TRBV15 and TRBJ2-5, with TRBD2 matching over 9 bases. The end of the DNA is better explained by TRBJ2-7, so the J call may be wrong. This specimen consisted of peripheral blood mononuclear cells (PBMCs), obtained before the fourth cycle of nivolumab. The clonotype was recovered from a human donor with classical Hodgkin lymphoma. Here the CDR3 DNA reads TGTGCCACCAGCACCCACTGGACTAGCGACTACGAGCAGTACTTC. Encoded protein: CATSTHWTSDYEQYF.